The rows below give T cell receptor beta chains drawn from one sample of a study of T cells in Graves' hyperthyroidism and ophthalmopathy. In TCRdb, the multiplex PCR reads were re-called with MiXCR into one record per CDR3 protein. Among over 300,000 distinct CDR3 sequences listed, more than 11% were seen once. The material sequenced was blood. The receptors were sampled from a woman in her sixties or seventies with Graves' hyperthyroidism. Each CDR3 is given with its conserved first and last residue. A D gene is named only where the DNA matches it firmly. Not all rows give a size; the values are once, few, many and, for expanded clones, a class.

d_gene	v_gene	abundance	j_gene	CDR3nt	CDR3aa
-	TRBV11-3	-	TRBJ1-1	TGTGCCAGCGAAACGGGCACAGGATTAATCGAAGCTTTCTTT	CASETGTGLIEAFF
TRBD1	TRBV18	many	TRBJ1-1	TGTGCCAGCTCCCCCCGAGGACAGGGAGCGAACACTGAAGCTTTCTTT	CASSPRGQGANTEAFF
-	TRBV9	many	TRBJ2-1	TGTGCCAGCAGCGTAGCCAGGGGCCATGAGCAGTTCTTC	CASSVARGHEQFF
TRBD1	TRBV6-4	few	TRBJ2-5	TGTGCCAGCAGCGGAAGACAGGGTAACCAAGAGACCCAGTACTTC	CASSGRQGNQETQYF
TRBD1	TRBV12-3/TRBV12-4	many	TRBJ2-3	TGTGCCAGCTCCGCGCCGGGACAGAGCACAGATACGCAGTATTTT	CASSAPGQSTDTQYF
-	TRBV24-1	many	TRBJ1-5	TGTGCCACCGGAACAGAGTTCTTTAGCAATCAGCCCCAGCATTTT	CATGTEFFSNQPQHF
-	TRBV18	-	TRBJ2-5	TGTGCCAGCTCACCGAGGTGGGTTTCTGAGGAGGAGACCCAGTACTTC	CASSPRWVSEEETQYF
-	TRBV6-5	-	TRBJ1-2	TGTGCCAGCAGTTACCACAGGAGAGAGGGCTACACCTTC	CASSYHRREGYTF
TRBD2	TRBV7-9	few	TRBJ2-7	TGTGCCAGCAGCCTCGGGACCTGGGGGGGCTACGAGCAGTACTTC	CASSLGTWGGYEQYF
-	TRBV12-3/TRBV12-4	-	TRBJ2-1	TGTGCCAGCAGTCCCAGCCACACCTCCTACAATGAGCAGTTCTTC	CASSPSHTSYNEQFF
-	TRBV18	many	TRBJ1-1	TGTGCCAGCTCTCCGACTGGGGGGAACACTGAAGCTTTCTTT	CASSPTGGNTEAFF
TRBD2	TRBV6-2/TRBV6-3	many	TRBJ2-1	TGTGCCAGCATTTCGGGACTAGCGATTAACTACAATGAGCAGTTCTTC	CASISGLAINYNEQFF
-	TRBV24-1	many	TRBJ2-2	TGTGCCACCAGAAAATCGGGCCCAGGGGCCGGGGAGCTGTTTTTT	CATRKSGPGAGELFF
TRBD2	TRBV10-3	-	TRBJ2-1	TGTGCCATCAGTGGGGGACTAGCGGGACCCTACAATGAGCAGTTCTTC	CAISGGLAGPYNEQFF
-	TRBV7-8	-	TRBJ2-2	TGTGCCAGCAGCCCCCCTTGGGGGGAGCTGTTTTTT	CASSPPWGELFF
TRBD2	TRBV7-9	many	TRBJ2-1	TGTGCCAGCAGCAAAGACGGTCTAGCGGAGGGGGAGCAGTTCTTC	CASSKDGLAEGEQFF
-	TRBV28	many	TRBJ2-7	TGTGCCAGCAGGGGGGGGGCAGAATCCTACGAGCAGTACTTC	CASRGGAESYEQYF